Listed below are T cell receptor beta chains from one sample, sequenced in a study of T cell responses to AZD1222 COVID-19 vaccine. Only in-frame clones appear in the TCRdb table, and some are missing; sequencing was by immunoSEQ multiplex PCR. The table lists 150,000 to 200,000 clones, about 87% of them singletons. Sequencing was performed on peripheral blood, taken on day 0 of MenACWY control vaccination. The receptors originated from an adult in good health. The CDR3 runs from the conserved cysteine through the conserved F or W. The D gene is left open where the match is weak. A clone size is listed for some rows: how often the clone was seen (once, few, many), or a class if it is expanded.

V,J,size,D,length,DNA,CDR3
TRBV6-2/TRBV6-3,TRBJ1-5,NA,NA,13,TGTGCCAGCAGTTTCACGGGGGCTCAGCCCCAGCATTTT,CASSFTGAQPQHF
TRBV7-2,TRBJ1-6,NA,NA,11,TGTGCCAGCAGCCCCGGGGCCGGTGTCCACTTT,CASSPGAGVHF
TRBV15,TRBJ1-5,NA,NA,18,TGTGCCACCAGCAGGGAACTAAGGACAGTGGATAGCAATCAGCCCCAGCATTTT,CATSRELRTVDSNQPQHF
TRBV28,TRBJ1-5,NA,NA,14,TGTGCCAGCAGTTTAGTGGGGTCAAATCAGCCCCAGCATTTT,CASSLVGSNQPQHF
TRBV20-1,TRBJ2-1,NA,TRBD2,11,TGCAGTGCTAGGGCGGGGGGACCAAAGTTCTTC,CSARAGGPKFF
TRBV7-3,TRBJ2-1,NA,NA,13,TGTGCCAGCAGCGACGGCTCCTACAATGAGCAGTTCTTC,CASSDGSYNEQFF
TRBV5-5,TRBJ2-7,NA,NA,14,TGTGCCAGCAGCTTGGTTGCCAGGTCCTACGAGCAGTACTTC,CASSLVARSYEQYF
TRBV15,TRBJ1-4,NA,NA,16,TGTGCCACCAGCAGAGATCAGAGGACCGCTAATGAAAAACTGTTTTTT,CATSRDQRTANEKLFF
TRBV5-4,TRBJ1-3,NA,NA,13,TGTGCCAGCAGCGAGAGTCTAGTAAACACCATATATTTT,CASSESLVNTIYF
TRBV14,TRBJ1-2,once,TRBD1,14,TGTGCCAGCAGCCACCGGACAGGGAACTATGGCTACACCTTC,CASSHRTGNYGYTF
TRBV7-2,TRBJ2-7,NA,TRBD2,13,TGTGCCAGCAGTTTTAGCGGGCCCTACGAGCAGTACTTC,CASSFSGPYEQYF
TRBV11-2,TRBJ1-3,NA,NA,15,TGTGCCAGCAGCTTCGGGGTTACTGGGGGAAACACCATATATTTT,CASSFGVTGGNTIYF
TRBV29-1,TRBJ2-3,NA,TRBD1,15,TGCAGCGTTGAGACCCGACAGGGGTCCACAGATACGCAGTATTTT,CSVETRQGSTDTQYF
TRBV30,TRBJ2-7,NA,TRBD2,14,TGTGCCTGGAGTGTTAGCGGGGGTTCCTACGAGCAGTACTTC,CAWSVSGGSYEQYF
TRBV10-3,TRBJ2-3,NA,NA,16,TGTGCCATCAGTTCGCCGGGACGACCGAGCACAGATACGCAGTATTTT,CAISSPGRPSTDTQYF
TRBV7-9,TRBJ1-3,NA,NA,15,TGTGCCAGCAGCTTAGCCAGCCTCACTGGAAACACCATATATTTT,CASSLASLTGNTIYF
TRBV19,TRBJ1-2,NA,TRBD1,16,TGTGCCAGTAGTACCACCGGACAGGGGGAATGGATTGGCTACACCTTC,CASSTTGQGEWIGYTF
TRBV19,TRBJ1-2,NA,TRBD1,16,TGTGCCAGTAGTATTAGTGGGACAGGCGGTAACTATGGCTACACCTTC,CASSISGTGGNYGYTF
TRBV5-1,TRBJ2-1,once,TRBD1,15,TGCGCCAGCAGTGAGGCAGGGGGCGTAGGGCCCGATCAGTTCTTC,CASSEAGGVGPDQFF
TRBV12-2,TRBJ2-1,NA,NA,16,TGTGCAAGTCGCTTAGTGTGGACTAGCGGGAGTAATGAGCAGTTCTTC,CASRLVWTSGSNEQFF
TRBV6-5,TRBJ2-6,NA,NA,15,TGTGCCAGCAGCGCCGAGGGCGCTGGGGCCAACGTCCTGACTTTC,CASSAEGAGANVLTF
TRBV6-6,TRBJ1-3,NA,NA,14,TGTGCCAGCATGACAGTCTCCTCTGGAAACACCATATATTTT,CASMTVSSGNTIYF
TRBV9,TRBJ2-7,NA,NA,12,TGTGCCAGCAGCACCCCGCCCGGGGAGCAGTACTTC,CASSTPPGEQYF
TRBV7-9,TRBJ2-5,NA,TRBD2,16,TGTGCCAGCAGCTACGGGACTAGCGGGGGGCAAGAGACCCAGTACTTC,CASSYGTSGGQETQYF
TRBV28,TRBJ2-1,once,NA,15,TGTGCCAGCACCGAGTACCAAGGTGGGTACAATGAGCAGTTCTTC,CASTEYQGGYNEQFF
TRBV10-3,TRBJ1-2,NA,NA,17,TGTGCCATCAGTGAGGGAACCACAGCACTAAACTCCTATGGCTACACCTTC,CAISEGTTALNSYGYTF
TRBV18,TRBJ2-5,NA,NA,13,TGTGCCAGCTCACCCACAGGGTTAGAGACCCAGTACTTC,CASSPTGLETQYF
TRBV5-1,TRBJ2-3,NA,NA,16,TGCGCCAGCAGCCCAGACCGGGACCTCACGTTGGGTACGCAGTATTTT,CASSPDRDLTLGTQYF
TRBV5-4,TRBJ1-2,NA,TRBD1,14,TGTGCCAGCAGACGGGACAGGGGGACCTATGGCTACACCTTC,CASRRDRGTYGYTF
TRBV15,TRBJ1-4,NA,NA,15,TGTGCCACCAGCAGGGGACCGGCCGGTAATGAAAAACTGTTTTTT,CATSRGPAGNEKLFF
TRBV7-2,TRBJ1-1,few,NA,16,TGTGCCAGCAGCCCCATGGGGGGGGCGTCGGTCACTGAAGCTTTCTTT,CASSPMGGASVTEAFF